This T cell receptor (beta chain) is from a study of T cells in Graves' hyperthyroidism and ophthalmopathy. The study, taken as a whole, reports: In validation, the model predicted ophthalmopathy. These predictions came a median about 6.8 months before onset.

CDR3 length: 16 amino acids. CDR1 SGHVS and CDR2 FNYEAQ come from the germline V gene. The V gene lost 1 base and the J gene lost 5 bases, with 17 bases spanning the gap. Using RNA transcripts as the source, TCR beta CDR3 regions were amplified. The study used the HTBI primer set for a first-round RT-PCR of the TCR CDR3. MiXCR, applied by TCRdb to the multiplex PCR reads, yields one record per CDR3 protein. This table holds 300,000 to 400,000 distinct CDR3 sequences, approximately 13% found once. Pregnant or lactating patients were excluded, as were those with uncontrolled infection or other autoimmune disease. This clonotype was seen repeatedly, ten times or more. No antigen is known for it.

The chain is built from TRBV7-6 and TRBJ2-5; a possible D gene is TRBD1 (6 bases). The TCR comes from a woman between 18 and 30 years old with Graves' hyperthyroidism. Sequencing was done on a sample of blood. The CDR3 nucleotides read TGTGCCAGCAGCTTAGGGTCCCCAGGGGTAGGGGAGACCCAGTACTTC. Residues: CASSLGSPGVGETQYF.